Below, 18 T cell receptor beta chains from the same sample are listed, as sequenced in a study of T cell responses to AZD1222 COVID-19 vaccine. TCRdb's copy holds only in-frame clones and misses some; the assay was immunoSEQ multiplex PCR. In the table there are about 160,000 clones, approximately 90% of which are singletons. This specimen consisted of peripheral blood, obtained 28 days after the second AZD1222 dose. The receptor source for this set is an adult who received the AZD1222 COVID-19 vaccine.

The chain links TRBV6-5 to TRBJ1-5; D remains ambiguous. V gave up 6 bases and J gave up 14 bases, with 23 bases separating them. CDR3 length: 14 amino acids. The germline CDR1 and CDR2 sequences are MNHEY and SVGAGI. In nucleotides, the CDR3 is TGTGCCAGCAGCCTCCAAAAGGGCCATATCACTGAGCATTTT. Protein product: CASSLQKGHITEHF.

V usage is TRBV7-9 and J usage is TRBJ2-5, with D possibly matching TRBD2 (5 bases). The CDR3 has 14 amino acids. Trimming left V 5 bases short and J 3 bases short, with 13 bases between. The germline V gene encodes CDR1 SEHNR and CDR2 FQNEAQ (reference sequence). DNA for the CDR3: TGTGCCAGCAGCCCGGTAGAGGAGGAAGAGACCCAGTACTTC. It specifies CASSPVEEEETQYF.

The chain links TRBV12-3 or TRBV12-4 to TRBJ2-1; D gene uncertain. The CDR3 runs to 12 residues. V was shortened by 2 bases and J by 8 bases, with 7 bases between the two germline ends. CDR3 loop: CASSLLLHEQFF. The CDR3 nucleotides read TGTGCCAGCAGTTTACTTCTGCATGAGCAGTTCTTC.

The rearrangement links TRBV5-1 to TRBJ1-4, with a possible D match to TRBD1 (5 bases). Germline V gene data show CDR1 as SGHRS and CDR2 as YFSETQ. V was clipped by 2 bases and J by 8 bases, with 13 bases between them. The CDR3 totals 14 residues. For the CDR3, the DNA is TGCGCCAGCAGCTTTGGGGACGCCTCGGAAAAACTGTTTTTT. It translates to CASSFGDASEKLFF.

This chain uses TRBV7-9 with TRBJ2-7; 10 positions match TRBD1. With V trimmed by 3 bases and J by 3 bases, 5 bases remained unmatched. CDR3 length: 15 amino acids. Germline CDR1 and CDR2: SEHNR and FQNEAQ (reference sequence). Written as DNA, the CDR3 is TGTGCCAGCAGCTTCCGGGACAGGGGAGACTACGAGCAGTACTTC. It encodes CASSFRDRGDYEQYF.

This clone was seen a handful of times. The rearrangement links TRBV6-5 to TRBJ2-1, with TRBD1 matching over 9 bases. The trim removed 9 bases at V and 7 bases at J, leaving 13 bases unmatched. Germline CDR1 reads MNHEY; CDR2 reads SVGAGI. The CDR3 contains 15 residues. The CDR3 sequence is CASGPRDRVVNEQFF. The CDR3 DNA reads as TGTGCCAGTGGACCCCGGGACAGGGTTGTTAATGAGCAGTTCTTC.

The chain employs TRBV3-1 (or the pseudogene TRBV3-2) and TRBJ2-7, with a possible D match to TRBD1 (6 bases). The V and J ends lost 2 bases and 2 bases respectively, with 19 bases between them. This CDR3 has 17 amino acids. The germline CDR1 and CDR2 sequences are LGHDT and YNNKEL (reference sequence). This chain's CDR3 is CASSQRARTGFPYEQYF. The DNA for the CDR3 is TGTGCCAGCAGCCAACGGGCGAGAACAGGGTTCCCCTACGAGCAGTACTTC.

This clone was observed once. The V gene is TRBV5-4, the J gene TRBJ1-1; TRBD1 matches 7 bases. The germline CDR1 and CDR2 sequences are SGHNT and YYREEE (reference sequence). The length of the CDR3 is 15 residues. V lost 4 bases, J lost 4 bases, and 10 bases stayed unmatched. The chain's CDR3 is CASSQPEAGGTEAFF. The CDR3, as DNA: TGTGCCAGCAGCCAACCTGAGGCAGGGGGCACTGAAGCTTTCTTT.

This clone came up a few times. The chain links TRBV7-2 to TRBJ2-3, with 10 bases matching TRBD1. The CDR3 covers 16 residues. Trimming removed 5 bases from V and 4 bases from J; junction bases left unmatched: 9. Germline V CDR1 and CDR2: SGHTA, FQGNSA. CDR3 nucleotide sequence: TGTGCCAGCAGCCCCGGGACAGGGGTAGGGGCAGATACGCAGTATTTT. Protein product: CASSPGTGVGADTQYF.

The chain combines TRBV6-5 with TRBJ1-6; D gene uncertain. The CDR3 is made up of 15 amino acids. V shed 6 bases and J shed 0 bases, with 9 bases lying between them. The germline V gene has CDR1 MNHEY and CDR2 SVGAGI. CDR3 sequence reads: CASRVPSSYNSPLHF. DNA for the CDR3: TGTGCCAGCAGGGTCCCAAGCTCCTATAATTCACCCCTCCACTTT.

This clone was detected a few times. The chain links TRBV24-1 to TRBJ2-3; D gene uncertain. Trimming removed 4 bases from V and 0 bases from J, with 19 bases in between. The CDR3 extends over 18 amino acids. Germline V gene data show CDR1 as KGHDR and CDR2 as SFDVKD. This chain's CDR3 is CATSDTFSPEFSTDTQYF. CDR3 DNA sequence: TGTGCCACCAGTGACACCTTTAGTCCCGAATTTAGCACAGATACGCAGTATTTT.

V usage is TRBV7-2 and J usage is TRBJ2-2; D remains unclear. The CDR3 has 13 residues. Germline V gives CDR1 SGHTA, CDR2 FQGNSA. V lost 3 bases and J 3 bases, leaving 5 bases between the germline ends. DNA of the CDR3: TGTGCCAGCAGCTTTCGTGACACCGGGGAGCTGTTTTTT. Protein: CASSFRDTGELFF. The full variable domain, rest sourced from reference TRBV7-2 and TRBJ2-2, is GAGVSQSPSNKVTEKGKDVELRCDPISGHTALYWYRQSLGQGLEFLIYFQGNSAPDKSGLPSDRFSAERTGGSVSTLTIQRTQQEDSAVYLCASSFRDTGELFFGEGSRLTVL.

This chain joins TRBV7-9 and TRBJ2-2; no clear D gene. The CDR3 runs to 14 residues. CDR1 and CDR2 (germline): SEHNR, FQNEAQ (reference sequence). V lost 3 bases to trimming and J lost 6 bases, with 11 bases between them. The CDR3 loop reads CASSLGNEAGELFF. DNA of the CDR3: TGTGCCAGCAGCTTGGGTAACGAAGCCGGGGAGCTGTTTTTT.

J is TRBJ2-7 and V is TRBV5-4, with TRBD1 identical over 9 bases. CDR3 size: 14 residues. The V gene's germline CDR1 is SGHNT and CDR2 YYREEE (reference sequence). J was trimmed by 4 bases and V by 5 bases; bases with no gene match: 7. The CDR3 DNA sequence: TGTGCCAGCAGTCAGACAGGGGGAGGTTACGAGCAGTACTTC. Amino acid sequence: CASSQTGGGYEQYF.

CDR3 sequence: CASSPEQGVGNTEAFF. DNA of the CDR3: TGTGCCAGCTCACCAGAGCAGGGGGTGGGCAACACTGAAGCTTTCTTT. The V call is TRBV18, the J call TRBJ1-1; 7 bases are shared with TRBD1. This CDR3 comprises 16 residues. CDR1 is KGHSH, CDR2 LQKENI, per germline. J gave up 2 bases and V 2 bases, and 8 bases lay outside the gene matches.

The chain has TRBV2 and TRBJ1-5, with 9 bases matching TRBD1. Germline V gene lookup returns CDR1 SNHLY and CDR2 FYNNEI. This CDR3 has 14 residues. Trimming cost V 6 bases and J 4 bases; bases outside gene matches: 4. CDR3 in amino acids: CASRAGTGNQPQHF. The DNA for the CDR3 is TGTGCCAGCAGAGCCGGGACAGGGAATCAGCCCCAGCATTTT.

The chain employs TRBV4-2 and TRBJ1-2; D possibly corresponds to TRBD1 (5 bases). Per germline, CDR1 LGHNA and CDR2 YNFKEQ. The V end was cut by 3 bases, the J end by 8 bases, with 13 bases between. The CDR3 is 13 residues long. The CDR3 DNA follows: TGTGCCAGCAGCCACCGGGGGAGAGTAGGCTACACCTTC. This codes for CASSHRGRVGYTF.

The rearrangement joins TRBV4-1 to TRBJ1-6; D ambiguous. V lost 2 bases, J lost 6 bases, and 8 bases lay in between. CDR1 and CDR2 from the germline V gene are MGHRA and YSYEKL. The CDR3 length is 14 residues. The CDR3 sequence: CASSQSNFNSPLHF. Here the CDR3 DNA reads TGCGCCAGCAGCCAATCCAATTTTAATTCACCCCTCCACTTT.